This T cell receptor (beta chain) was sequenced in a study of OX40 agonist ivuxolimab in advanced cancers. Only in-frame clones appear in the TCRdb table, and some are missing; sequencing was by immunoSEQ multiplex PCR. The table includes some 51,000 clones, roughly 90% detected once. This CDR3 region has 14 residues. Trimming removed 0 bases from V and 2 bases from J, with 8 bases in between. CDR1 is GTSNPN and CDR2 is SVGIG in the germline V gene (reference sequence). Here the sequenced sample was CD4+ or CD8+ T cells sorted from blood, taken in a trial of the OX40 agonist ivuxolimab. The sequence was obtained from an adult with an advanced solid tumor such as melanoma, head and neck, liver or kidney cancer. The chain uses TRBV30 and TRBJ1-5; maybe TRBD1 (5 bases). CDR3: CAWSVVGGNQPQHF. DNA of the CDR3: TGTGCCTGGAGTGTAGTAGGGGGCAATCAGCCCCAGCATTTT.